This T cell receptor (beta chain) was recorded in a study of blood T cells in healthy people across ages. In the study overall: Template switching caught about one barcoded beta molecule for each two T cells.

This clonotype has only a few counts. Germline values: CDR1 SNHLY, CDR2 FYNNEI. The CDR3 runs 14 residues. The ends lost 7 bases at V and 4 bases at J; junction bases unmatched: 6. Each sample provided at least 5 micrograms of extracted total RNA. Combining a sample-barcoded 5' primer with a J-beta primer mix, a second PCR ran for roughly 7 to 12 cycles. Every single cDNA molecule received a tag from a template-switch adaptor with 12 random nucleotides. All samples yielded 3 million or more CDR3-containing paired-end reads. In TCRdb, the 5' RACE reads were re-called with MiXCR into one record per CDR3 protein. The table shows about 1,600,000 distinct CDR3 sequences, with 42% occurring only once.

The specimen was blood. The rearrangement joins TRBV2 to TRBJ2-3; 9 positions agree with TRBD2. This clonotype was sampled from a woman aged 18-30 years in good health. CDR3 DNA sequence: TGTGCCAGCACCCTAGCGGGATCATCAGATACGCAGTATTTT. It codes for CASTLAGSSDTQYF.